The present entry profiles one TCR beta chain with its context. The data were obtained in a study of CD8 T cells in Susac syndrome. With random hexamers, reverse transcription was performed on about 0.5 to 1 ug of RNA. From the immunoSEQ multiplex PCR reads, TCRdb called clonotypes with MiXCR, one entry per CDR3 protein. The repertoire includes 150,000 to 200,000 distinct CDR3 sequences, about 94% of them detected once, and approximately 0.09% sits in the top ten. The CDR3 length is 15 residues. The germline gives CDR1 MGHDK, CDR2 SYGVNS. Trimming removed 1 base at V and 0 bases at J, with 8 bases between.

Sequenced sample: CD4+ T cells from PBMCs. The chain is built from TRBV25-1 and TRBJ2-3; D gene ambiguous. The sequence was obtained from a human donor with multiple sclerosis. CDR3 amino acids: CASSESPLSTDTQYF. The CDR3 coding sequence is TGTGCCAGCAGTGAATCGCCCCTTAGCACAGATACGCAGTATTTT.